The table lists the clone carrying this TCR beta chain with many counts. A quantitative 5'-RACE method, one with molecular barcodes, was used to make TCR beta libraries. A single record per CDR3 protein comes from TCRdb applying MiXCR to the 5' RACE reads. The sample records about 360,000 distinct CDR3 sequences, approximately 22% being singletons. The record originates from a study of CD8 T cells in ankylosing spondylitis. The receptor comes from a male donor with ankylosing spondylitis or in good health (not recorded which). The sequenced sample consisted of blood, either unsorted or a sorted T cell fraction (not recorded which).

The CDR3 reads CASSPRPLDTQYF. The CDR3 region has the DNA TGTGCCAGCAGTCCCCGTCCACTGGATACGCAGTATTTT. The chain employs TRBV12-3 or TRBV12-4 and TRBJ2-3; D is unclear. The CDR3 sequence is 13 residues long. V lost 5 bases, J lost 6 bases, and 12 bases lay in between.